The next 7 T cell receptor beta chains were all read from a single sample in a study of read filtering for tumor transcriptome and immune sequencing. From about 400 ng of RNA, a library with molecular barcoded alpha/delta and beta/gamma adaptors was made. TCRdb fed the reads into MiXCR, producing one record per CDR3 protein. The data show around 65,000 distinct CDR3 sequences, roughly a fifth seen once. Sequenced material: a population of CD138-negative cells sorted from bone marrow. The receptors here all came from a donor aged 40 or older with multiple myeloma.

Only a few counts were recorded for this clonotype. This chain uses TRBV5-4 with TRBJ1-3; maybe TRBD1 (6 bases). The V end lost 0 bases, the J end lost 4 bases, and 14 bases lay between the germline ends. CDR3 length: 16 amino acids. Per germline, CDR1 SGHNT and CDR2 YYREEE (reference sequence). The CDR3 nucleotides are TGTGCCAGCAGCTTGGATCGACAGGCTTTGGGAAACACCATATATTTT. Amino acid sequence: CASSLDRQALGNTIYF.

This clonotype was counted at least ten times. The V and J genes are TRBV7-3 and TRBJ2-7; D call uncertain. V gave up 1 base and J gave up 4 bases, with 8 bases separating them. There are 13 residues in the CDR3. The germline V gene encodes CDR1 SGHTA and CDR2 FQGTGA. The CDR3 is CASSLRPSYEQYF. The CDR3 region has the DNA TGTGCCAGCAGCTTAAGGCCCTCTTACGAGCAGTACTTC.

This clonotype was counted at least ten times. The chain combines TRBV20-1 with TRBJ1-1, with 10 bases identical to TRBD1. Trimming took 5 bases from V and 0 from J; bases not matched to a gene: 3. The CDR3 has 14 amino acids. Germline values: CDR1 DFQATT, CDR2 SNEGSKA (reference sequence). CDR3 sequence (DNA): TGCAGTGCTTGGGACAGGGGTATGAACACTGAAGCTTTCTTT. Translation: CSAWDRGMNTEAFF.

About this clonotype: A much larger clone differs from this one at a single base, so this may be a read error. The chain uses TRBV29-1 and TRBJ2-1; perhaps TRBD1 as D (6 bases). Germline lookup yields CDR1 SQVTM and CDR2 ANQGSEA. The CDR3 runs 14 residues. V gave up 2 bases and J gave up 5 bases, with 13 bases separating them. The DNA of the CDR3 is TGCAGCGTTGAACTCGGACAGTTACACAATGAGCAGTTCTTC. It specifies CSVELGQLHNEQFF.

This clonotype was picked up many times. The CDR3, as DNA: TGCGCCAGCAGCTCCTTACAGGGGACGGTTCCCTACGAGCAGTACTTC. Translation gives CASSSLQGTVPYEQYF. This chain joins TRBV5-1 and TRBJ2-7; 7 bases are shared with TRBD1. In germline, CDR1 is SGHRS, CDR2 YFSETQ. After removal of 3 bases from V and 2 bases from J, the junction contained 11 bases not matched to a gene. The CDR3 runs 16 residues.

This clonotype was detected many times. CDR3 coding DNA: TGTGCCAGCAGCTCCCAACAGGGGATCGGCACAGATACGCAGTATTTT. It specifies CASSSQQGIGTDTQYF. The chain recombines TRBV5-4 with TRBJ2-3; TRBD1 agrees at 7 bases. The CDR3 consists of 16 residues. Losses at the gene ends were 3 bases for V and 1 base for J; bases not matched to a gene: 8. Germline V CDR1 and CDR2: SGHNT, YYREEE (reference sequence). Drawing the rest from reference TRBV5-4 and TRBJ2-3, the complete variable domain is ETGVTQSPTHLIKTRGQQVTLRCSSQSGHNTVSWYQQALGQGPQFIFQYYREEENGRGNFPPRFSGLQFPNYSSELNVNALELDDSALYLCASSSQQGIGTDTQYFGPGTRLTVL.

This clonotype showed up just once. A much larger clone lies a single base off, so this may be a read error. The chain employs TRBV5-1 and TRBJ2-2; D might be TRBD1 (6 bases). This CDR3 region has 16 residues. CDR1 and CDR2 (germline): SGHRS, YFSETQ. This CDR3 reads CASGFLQGRNTGELFF. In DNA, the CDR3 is TGCGCCAGCGGCTTTTTACAGGGACGGAACACCGGGGAGCTGTTTTTT.